This TCR beta chain is drawn from a study of blood T cell repertoires in COVID-19. Libraries were prepared by immunoSEQ multiplex PCR; TCRdb keeps only in-frame clonotypes and omits some of them. The table shows some 320,000 clones, with roughly 90% occurring only once. From germline, CDR1 is SGHRS and CDR2 YFSETQ. CDR3 length: 15 amino acids. V was cut by 4 bases and J by 7 bases, with 17 bases left in between. The receptor comes from a woman aged 45-60 years who had been exposed to COVID-19. The rearrangement uses TRBV5-1 and TRBJ1-4; TRBD1 is a possible D gene (6 bases). Sequencing used PBMCs or T cells enriched from blood (not recorded which). The CDR3 nucleotides read TGCGCCAGCAGCCCTGGGGACACCCAAGGTGAAAAACTGTTTTTT. Its translation is CASSPGDTQGEKLFF.